These 14 T cell receptor beta chains were all obtained from the same sample, sequenced in a study of blood T cell repertoires in COVID-19. Produced via immunoSEQ multiplex PCR; TCRdb's table is partial and in-frame only. The sample lists 200,000 to 250,000 clones, approximately 85% occurring once. The specimen sequenced was peripheral blood. These receptor sequences come from a man in his forties or fifties with COVID-19, enrolled during active disease.

This clone turned up a few times. This chain joins TRBV6-5 and TRBJ2-2; D not resolved. The CDR3 length is 15 residues. Per germline, CDR1 MNHEY and CDR2 SVGAGI. The germline V and J ends were trimmed by 1 base and 0 bases, with 6 bases remaining between them. The DNA of the CDR3 is TGTGCCAGCAGTTACTACAGAACGAACACCGGGGAGCTGTTTTTT. This sequence encodes CASSYYRTNTGELFF.

This rearrangement joins TRBV29-1 to TRBJ2-1, with D possibly being TRBD2 (5 bases). V lost 5 bases and J lost 1, with 18 bases in between. This CDR3 has 16 residues. Germline V gene sequence: CDR1 SQVTM, CDR2 ANQGSEA. The CDR3 coding sequence is TGCAGCGTTACGTCGTTCGGGAAGGAATCCTACAATGAGCAGTTCTTC. Protein: CSVTSFGKESYNEQFF.

The rearrangement uses TRBV10-1 and TRBJ1-6; D unresolved. CDR1 and CDR2 from the germline V gene are WNHNN and SYGVQD (reference sequence). This CDR3 region has 15 residues. V was trimmed by 9 bases and J by 0 bases, leaving 12 bases between them. CDR3 sequence: CARFRVGSYNSPLHF. The CDR3, as DNA: TGCGCCAGATTCCGGGTTGGCTCCTATAATTCACCCCTCCACTTT.

This clone was picked up many times. The CDR3 region has the DNA TGTGCCTGGAGACGGGAAACTAACTATGGCTACACCTTC. Translation: CAWRRETNYGYTF. This chain uses TRBV30 with TRBJ1-2, with D unresolved. There are 13 residues in the CDR3. CDR1 and CDR2 from the germline V gene are GTSNPN and SVGIG (reference sequence). The V gene lost 3 bases and the J gene lost 0 bases, with 8 bases spanning the gap.

The chain links TRBV4-2 to TRBJ1-6, with 8 bases fitting TRBD1. Losses at the gene ends were 0 bases for V and 9 bases for J; bases not matched to a gene: 7. The CDR3 contains 16 residues. Germline CDR1 LGHNA, CDR2 YNFKEQ. CDR3 amino acids: CASSQDHRGKGSPLHF. As DNA, the CDR3 is TGTGCCAGCAGCCAAGATCACAGGGGGAAGGGTTCACCCCTCCACTTT.

The rearrangement joins TRBV24-1 to TRBJ2-3, with a tentative D call TRBD1 (5 bases). This CDR3 is 13 amino acids long. The germline V and J ends were trimmed by 9 bases and 1 base, with 10 bases remaining between them. Germline CDR1 is KGHDR and CDR2 is SFDVKD. CDR3 sequence reads: CATGAQGTDTQYF. In nucleotides, the CDR3 is TGTGCCACCGGGGCCCAGGGCACAGATACGCAGTATTTT.

The chain recombines TRBV9 with TRBJ1-2; 9 bases fit TRBD1. Germline-derived CDR1 and CDR2 are SGDLS and YYNGEE. The CDR3 loop spans 16 amino acids. V lost 2 bases and J lost 4; bases outside the gene matches: 9. The CDR3 sequence: CASSVAPDRGGYGYTF. As DNA, the CDR3 is TGTGCCAGCAGCGTGGCCCCGGACAGGGGTGGCTATGGCTACACCTTC.

This clone has a handful of counts. V is TRBV2 and J is TRBJ1-2; 7 bases align to TRBD1. V shed 6 bases and J 2 bases; nucleotides not matched to a gene: 3. The CDR3 runs to 13 residues. Germline V gene lookup returns CDR1 SNHLY and CDR2 FYNNEI. Here the CDR3 DNA reads TGTGCCAGCAGATCGGACAGGAACTATGGCTACACCTTC. Translated: CASRSDRNYGYTF. Drawing the rest from reference TRBV2 and TRBJ1-2, the complete variable domain is EPEVTQTPSHQVTQMGQEVILRCVPISNHLYFYWYRQILGQKVEFLVSFYNNEISEKSEIFDDQFSVERPDGSNFTLKIRSTKLEDSAMYFCASRSDRNYGYTFGSGTRLTVV.

J is TRBJ2-1 and V is TRBV15, with D perhaps matching TRBD2 (6 bases). V lost 3 bases, J lost 8 bases, and 14 bases lay in between. The CDR3 covers 14 residues. Germline V CDR1 and CDR2: LNHNV, YYDKDF (reference sequence). The CDR3 spells CATSRDYSVDEQFF. Here the CDR3 DNA reads TGTGCCACCAGCAGGGACTACTCTGTGGATGAGCAGTTCTTC.

V usage is TRBV7-8 and J usage is TRBJ2-3; 8 bases are a match to TRBD2. CDR3 size: 14 residues. CDR1 is SGHVS and CDR2 is FQNEAQ in the germline V gene. Unmatched junction bases numbered 2, after V lost 3 bases and J lost 3 bases. The CDR3 region has the DNA TGTGCCAGCAGCTTTACGGGGGGGACAGATACGCAGTATTTT. Its protein product is CASSFTGGTDTQYF.

The V and J genes are TRBV27 and TRBJ1-5; 7 bases map to TRBD1. V was pared by 6 bases and J by 4 bases, with 9 bases of the junction left unmatched. This CDR3 is 15 amino acids long. CDR1 MNHEY and CDR2 SMNVEV come from the germline V gene (reference sequence). CDR3 nucleotides: TGTGCCAGCAGGCTGAACAGGGGCCTTAATCAGCCCCAGCATTTT. Translation gives CASRLNRGLNQPQHF.

The V gene is TRBV27, the J gene TRBJ1-4; 7 bases are shared with TRBD1. The J segment lost 4 bases and the V segment lost 5 bases, leaving 4 bases of the junction unmatched. Looked up from germline, CDR1 is MNHEY and CDR2 is SMNVEV (reference sequence). The CDR3 is made up of 14 amino acids. CDR3 residues: CASSDRDVNEKLFF. In DNA, the CDR3 is TGTGCCAGCAGTGACAGGGACGTTAATGAAAAACTGTTTTTT.

The chain recombines TRBV5-1 with TRBJ2-7; 9 bases are shared with TRBD1. CDR3 length: 18 residues. V lost 3 bases to trimming and J lost 4 bases; unmatched junction nucleotides: 17. The germline V gene has CDR1 SGHRS and CDR2 YFSETQ. The CDR3 sequence: CASSWGQGNSLLGYEQYF. In DNA form, the CDR3 reads TGCGCCAGCAGCTGGGGACAGGGTAATTCCCTGCTAGGTTACGAGCAGTACTTC. Combining the CDR3 with reference TRBV5-1 and TRBJ2-7 gives the whole variable domain KAGVTQTPRYLIKTRGQQVTLSCSPISGHRSVSWYQQTPGQGLQFLFEYFSETQRNKGNFPGRFSGRQFSNSRSEMNVSTLELGDSALYLCASSWGQGNSLLGYEQYFGPGTRLTVT.

The V gene is TRBV5-1, the J gene TRBJ1-5; the D is unclear. The CDR3 extends over 13 amino acids. The germline V gene encodes CDR1 SGHRS and CDR2 YFSETQ. Trimming shortened V by 5 bases and J by 0 bases, and 6 bases separated the two germline ends. The CDR3 DNA reads as TGCGCCAGCAGGGAGGGTAGCAATCAGCCCCAGCATTTT. Its protein product is CASREGSNQPQHF. The entire variable domain, with the rest obtained from reference TRBV5-1 and TRBJ1-5, is as follows: KAGVTQTPRYLIKTRGQQVTLSCSPISGHRSVSWYQQTPGQGLQFLFEYFSETQRNKGNFPGRFSGRQFSNSRSEMNVSTLELGDSALYLCASREGSNQPQHFGDGTRLSIL.